These 18 T cell receptor beta chains came from one sample sequenced in a study of beta chain features in type 1 diabetes (dated by TCRdb to the late 2010s). Libraries were prepared through the immunoSEQ multiplex PCR assay. The High Capacity cDNA Reverse Transcription Kit was used to reverse transcribe all of the isolated RNA, meaning that expressed TCRB transcripts were what got sequenced. TCRdb stores this immuneACCESS table with in-frame sequences only. Part of the clones is absent; in the studies checked, under half of the shortfall reflects unresolved V genes, and no reason is known for the rest. The table for this sample lists 250,000 or so clones; 68% of them were counted only once. Jointly, the top ten make up around 0.05% of the sample. Sequenced sample: naive CD4+ T cells from blood. The sample's cell subset or site, from its label and the paper: true naive CD4+ T cells. Receptor source: a man aged 25 to 40 in good health.

The chain uses TRBV5-6 and TRBJ2-1, with D hard to call. Germline CDR1 SGHDT, CDR2 YYEEEE. The CDR3 runs to 11 residues. Trimming stripped 5 bases from V and 3 bases from J, with 3 bases between. The CDR3, as DNA: TGTGCCAGCAGTCGCTACAATGAGCAGTTCTTC. Amino acid sequence: CASSRYNEQFF.

This clone was seen once. The V and J genes are TRBV29-1 and TRBJ1-3; D is ambiguous. Trimming left V 4 bases short and J 1 base short, with 5 bases between. The germline V gene has CDR1 SQVTM and CDR2 ANQGSEA. This CDR3 has 12 residues. The DNA for the CDR3 is TGCAGCGTTGCACAGTCTGGAAACACCATATATTTT. This codes for CSVAQSGNTIYF.

V usage is TRBV7-2 and J usage is TRBJ2-7; 7 nucleotides match TRBD1. J was trimmed by 7 bases and V by 5 bases; bases with no gene match: 11. Germline CDR1 SGHTA, CDR2 FQGNSA. There are 14 residues in the CDR3. DNA for the CDR3: TGTGCCAGCAGCCCTAAAAGGGGGCCCGTTGAGCAGTACTTC. Translating gives CASSPKRGPVEQYF.

The chain recombines TRBV9 with TRBJ2-5, with D possibly TRBD1 on 5 matching bases. V was trimmed by 0 bases and J by 4 bases, leaving 7 bases between them. The CDR3 runs to 13 residues. From germline, CDR1 is SGDLS and CDR2 YYNGEE. Written as DNA, the CDR3 is TGTGCCAGCAGCGTAGGACAGCGAGAGACCCAGTACTTC. The encoded protein is CASSVGQRETQYF.

In regard to this clone: The sample has other DNA sequences that encode this CDR3 too. V and J are TRBV27 and TRBJ1-2, with D unresolved. Germline values: CDR1 MNHEY, CDR2 SMNVEV (reference sequence). V lost 3 bases and J lost 2, with 7 bases in between. The CDR3 consists of 13 residues. CDR3: CASSLSGNYGYTF. CDR3 sequence (DNA): TGTGCCAGCAGTTTGAGCGGGAACTATGGCTACACCTTC.

The chain links TRBV6-1 to TRBJ2-1; TRBD2 matches 7 bases. CDR3 length equals 15 residues. Germline assignment: CDR1 MNHNS and CDR2 SASEGT. V lost 2 bases, J lost 4 bases, and 5 bases stayed unmatched. The CDR3 bases are TGTGCCAGCAGTGAAACTAGCGTCGAATACAATGAGCAGTTCTTC. Translating it yields CASSETSVEYNEQFF.

This clone was observed a single time. The chain uses TRBV2 and TRBJ2-3; D is perhaps TRBD1 (5 bases). The germline V gene encodes CDR1 SNHLY and CDR2 FYNNEI. V shed 2 bases and J shed 8 bases, with 8 bases lying between them. This CDR3 comprises 12 residues. The CDR3 bases are TGTGCCAGCAGTGAACAGGGTTCTACGCAGTATTTT. It yields the protein CASSEQGSTQYF.

The gene calls are TRBV30 and TRBJ2-5; TRBD2 aligns across 13 bases. Germline CDR1 reads GTSNPN; CDR2 reads SVGIG (reference sequence). V lost 6 bases, J lost 5 bases, and 3 bases stayed unmatched. The CDR3 is made up of 13 amino acids. Written as DNA, the CDR3 is TGTGCCTGCGGGACTAGCGGGGTTGAGACCCAGTACTTC. Protein: CACGTSGVETQYF.

This clone was recorded a few times. This rearrangement joins TRBV29-1 to TRBJ2-1; 8 bases agree with TRBD1. The CDR3 contains 13 residues. Germline assignment: CDR1 SQVTM and CDR2 ANQGSEA. CDR3: CSGDRSSYNEQFF. CDR3 DNA sequence: TGCAGTGGGGACAGGAGCTCCTACAATGAGCAGTTCTTC.

The chain joins TRBV30 to TRBJ2-1, with D uncertain. V lost 0 bases and J lost 8, with 8 bases in between. The CDR3 has 12 residues. Germline CDR1 GTSNPN, CDR2 SVGIG (reference sequence). The CDR3 loop is CAWSVSDHEQFF. CDR3 nucleotide sequence: TGTGCCTGGAGTGTATCGGACCATGAGCAGTTCTTC.

This clone showed up just once. V usage is TRBV29-1 and J usage is TRBJ1-5; D call uncertain. This CDR3 contains 13 residues. Germline V gene data show CDR1 as SQVTM and CDR2 as ANQGSEA. V was shortened by 4 bases and J by 6 bases, with 13 bases between the two germline ends. The CDR3 DNA reads as TGCAGCGTTGTATCCGTGAGCGGTCAGCCCCAGCATTTT. This translates into CSVVSVSGQPQHF.

A few counts support this clone. The chain uses TRBV30 and TRBJ1-1; no reliable D call. The CDR3 covers 13 residues. Germline V lookup: CDR1 GTSNPN, CDR2 SVGIG (reference sequence). The V and J ends lost 2 bases and 5 bases respectively, with 12 bases between them. The CDR3 DNA reads as TGTGCCTGGAGTATTGATGGGTTAACTGAAGCTTTCTTT. It translates to CAWSIDGLTEAFF.

The chain has TRBV5-1 and TRBJ2-1; D is unresolved. CDR1 and CDR2 (germline): SGHRS, YFSETQ. CDR3 size: 11 residues. The V gene lost 0 bases and the J gene lost 12 bases, with 7 bases spanning the gap. CDR3 protein: CASSLDTRQFF. The DNA of the CDR3 is TGCGCCAGCAGCTTGGACACAAGGCAGTTCTTC.

The chain links TRBV29-1 to TRBJ2-1; 8 positions match TRBD2. The V gene's germline CDR1 is SQVTM and CDR2 ANQGSEA. Trimming removed 4 bases from V and 9 bases from J; junction bases left unmatched: 8. The length of the CDR3 is 13 residues. CDR3 in DNA: TGCAGCGTTGTGGTCGGGGGGGCCCGTGAGCAGTTCTTC. Translation: CSVVVGGAREQFF.

This clone was counted once. At one end, the junction sequence differs from germline, possibly due to a read error. This chain uses TRBV30 with TRBJ2-7; TRBD1 agrees at 9 bases. This CDR3 has 13 residues. CDR1 and CDR2 (germline): GTSNPN, SVGIG (reference sequence). The CDR3 DNA reads as TGTGCCTGGAGCGCTGGACCGGGACAGGGACCCTCTTTC. Protein: CAWSAGPGQGPSF.

The rearrangement joins TRBV18 to TRBJ2-5, with 11 positions matching TRBD1. The CDR3 has 15 residues. With V trimmed by 3 bases and J by 4 bases, 4 bases remained unmatched. Germline V CDR1 and CDR2: KGHSH, LQKENI. The CDR3 region is CASSPPGTGGETQYF. The CDR3 DNA reads TGTGCCAGCTCACCTCCCGGGACAGGGGGAGAGACCCAGTACTTC.

The chain links TRBV10-3 to TRBJ2-1; 15 bases fit TRBD2. Germline lookup yields CDR1 ENHRY and CDR2 SYGVKD. The CDR3 covers 17 residues. With 0 bases clipped from V and 7 bases from J, the junction kept 4 bases outside the gene matches. For the CDR3, the DNA is TGTGCCATCAGTGAGTCCCTGGGGACTAGCGGGGGGAATGAGCAGTTCTTC. Translating gives CAISESLGTSGGNEQFF.

This chain uses TRBV9 with TRBJ2-3, with a tentative D call TRBD2 (5 bases). Trimming left V 0 bases short and J 3 bases short, with 5 bases between. Germline V gives CDR1 SGDLS, CDR2 YYNGEE. The CDR3 has 13 residues. The CDR3 DNA is TGTGCCAGCAGCGTAGGACTAACAGATACGCAGTATTTT. Its protein is CASSVGLTDTQYF.